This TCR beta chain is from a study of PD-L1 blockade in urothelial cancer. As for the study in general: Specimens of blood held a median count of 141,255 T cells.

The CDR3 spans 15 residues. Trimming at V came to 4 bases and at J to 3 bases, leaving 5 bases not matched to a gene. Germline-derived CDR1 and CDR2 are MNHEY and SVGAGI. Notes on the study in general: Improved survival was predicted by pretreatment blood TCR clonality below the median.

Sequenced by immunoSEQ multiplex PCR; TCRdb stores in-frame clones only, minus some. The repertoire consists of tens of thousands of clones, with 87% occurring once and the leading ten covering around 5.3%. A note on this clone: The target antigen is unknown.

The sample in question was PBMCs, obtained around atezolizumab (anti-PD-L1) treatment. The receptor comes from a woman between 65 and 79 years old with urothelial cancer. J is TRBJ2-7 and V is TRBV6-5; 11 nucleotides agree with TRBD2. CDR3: CASSSVLAGDYEQYF. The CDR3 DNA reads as TGTGCCAGCAGTTCAGTACTAGCGGGGGACTACGAGCAGTACTTC.